This is a list of T cell receptor beta chains from one sample in a study of shared clonotypes between healthy human individuals. Libraries were prepared by immunoSEQ multiplex PCR; TCRdb keeps only in-frame clonotypes and omits some of them. The data contain a few hundred thousand clones, around 77% of them singletons. The specimen sequenced was PBMCs. These receptor sequences come from a woman between 35 and 50 years old in good health. Some clones in this sample may be carry-over from other donors' samples. The CDR3 runs from the conserved cysteine through the conserved F or W. A D gene is named only where the DNA matches it firmly. The size entry is marked missing in some rows and otherwise reads once, few, many or a size class.

abundance	j_gene	v_gene	d_gene	len	CDR3nt	CDR3aa
few	TRBJ1-5	TRBV4-1	TRBD1	16	TGCGCCAGCAGCCAACTATGGACAGGGGCACAAATAGCCCAGCATTTT	CASSQLWTGAQIAQHF
NA	TRBJ2-5	TRBV16	NA	14	TGTGCCAGCAGCCAGAACCTTCCCCAAGAGACCCAGTACTTC	CASSQNLPQETQYF
NA	TRBJ2-3	TRBV15	NA	16	TGTGCCACCAGCAGAGGTGCCAGCGACGGCACAGATACGCAGTATTTT	CATSRGASDGTDTQYF
few	TRBJ2-7	TRBV10-2	TRBD1	14	TGCGCCAGCAGTGAGCAGAGGGGGCTCTACGAGCAGTACTTC	CASSEQRGLYEQYF
NA	TRBJ2-1	TRBV7-2	TRBD2	15	TGTGCCAGCGTTAGGCGTAGCGGGAGAGTCAATGAGCAGTTCTTC	CASVRRSGRVNEQFF
NA	TRBJ1-1	TRBV28	TRBD1	15	TGTGCCAGCAGGAGGGCCAGGGGGGGCAACGGTGAAGCTTTCTTT	CASRRARGGNGEAFF
NA	TRBJ1-4	TRBV19	NA	15	TGTGCCAGTAGGATGTGGGGTTCCACTAATGAAAAACTGTTTTTT	CASRMWGSTNEKLFF
NA	TRBJ1-2	TRBV7-9	NA	15	TGTGCCAGCAGCTTAGCGGGGTCGAGGGCCGGTATCTACACCTTC	CASSLAGSRAGIYTF
few	TRBJ2-7	TRBV27	TRBD1	14	TGTGCCAGCAGTTTAGGGGGACAGGGGGCGGACGAGTACTTC	CASSLGGQGADEYF
few	TRBJ2-7	TRBV2	TRBD2	14	TGTGCCAGCACCCCAAGCGGGAGGGCCGACGAGCAGTACTTC	CASTPSGRADEQYF
NA	TRBJ2-2	TRBV4-2	TRBD2	16	TGTGCCAGCAGCCAAAGGGGCGGGAGGAACACCGGGGAGCTGTTTTTT	CASSQRGGRNTGELFF
NA	TRBJ2-5	TRBV5-6	NA	15	TGTGCCAGCAGCACCGGCCCACGGGGGAAAGAGACCCAGTACTTC	CASSTGPRGKETQYF
NA	TRBJ1-2	TRBV5-1	NA	15	TGCGCCAGCAGCTTGGACCGCAGGGGAGTGGATGGCTACACCTTC	CASSLDRRGVDGYTF
NA	TRBJ2-7	TRBV2	TRBD1	14	TGTGCCAGCAGAATACAGGGGGCCACCTACGAGCAGTACTTC	CASRIQGATYEQYF
many	TRBJ2-1	TRBV6-4	TRBD2	15	TGTGCCAGCAGTGACCAGGCTAGCGGGTCCAATGAGCAGTTCTTC	CASSDQASGSNEQFF
NA	TRBJ2-5	TRBV6-1	NA	12	TGTGCCAGCAGTGAATCGGGGGAGACCCAGTACTTC	CASSESGETQYF
many	TRBJ2-7	TRBV28	TRBD1	16	TGTGCCAGCACTCCAGCCGGGACAGGTGCCTCCTACGAGCAGTACTTC	CASTPAGTGASYEQYF
NA	TRBJ1-3	TRBV28	NA	14	TGTGCCAGCAGTTTATTCGCGGGACACAACACCATATATTTT	CASSLFAGHNTIYF
once	TRBJ2-3	TRBV30	NA	13	TGTGCCTGGAGTGTACGGGGTGCAGATACGCAGTATTTT	CAWSVRGADTQYF
NA	TRBJ1-2	TRBV29-1	TRBD1	13	TGCAGCGTTTGGACAGGGGGCGCATCCGGCTACACCTTC	CSVWTGGASGYTF
NA	TRBJ2-1	TRBV6-6	TRBD2	14	TGTGCCAGCAGTTACGGGCGGGAGGGCGATGAGCAGTTCTTC	CASSYGREGDEQFF
many	TRBJ2-5	TRBV5-1	TRBD1	14	TGCGCCAGCAGCCGCCTGGGACAGCAAGAGACCCAGTACTTC	CASSRLGQQETQYF
once	TRBJ2-3	TRBV2	TRBD1	16	TGTGCCAGCAGCCCCAGGGGGTTAGCCGGCACAGATACGCAGTATTTT	CASSPRGLAGTDTQYF
NA	TRBJ2-7	TRBV5-1	NA	15	TGCGCCAGCAGCACCGGACAGCTGCGTTCCTACGAGCAGTACTTC	CASSTGQLRSYEQYF
NA	TRBJ1-1	TRBV30	NA	12	TGTGCCTGGAGTGAGCAGGATACTGAAGCTTTCTTT	CAWSEQDTEAFF
NA	TRBJ2-2	TRBV28	NA	16	TGTGCCAGCAGTTCCCCTAGCGCCCCGAACACCGGGGAGCTGTTTTTT	CASSSPSAPNTGELFF
NA	TRBJ2-3	TRBV5-1	TRBD2	15	TGCGCCAGCAGCTCCGGGAGGGACCCCACAGATACGCAGTATTTT	CASSSGRDPTDTQYF
NA	TRBJ1-2	TRBV30	NA	14	TGTGCCTGGAAAAGACAGATGCCTAACTATGGCTACACCTTC	CAWKRQMPNYGYTF
NA	TRBJ1-5	TRBV19	NA	15	TGTGCCAGTAGTATTCGGGCTCGGGGGGGTCAGCCCCAGCATTTT	CASSIRARGGQPQHF
few	TRBJ2-7	TRBV2	NA	13	TGTGCCAGCAGTGGAGACGGGACCAGAGAGCAGTACTTC	CASSGDGTREQYF
NA	TRBJ2-7	TRBV28	TRBD1	15	TGTGCCAGCAGTTTGACAGGGGAGAGCTCCTACGAGCAGTACTTC	CASSLTGESSYEQYF
many	TRBJ2-2	TRBV14	NA	16	TGTGCCAGCAGCCAACGCGTCCAGGGCGGCACCGGGGAGCTGTTTTTT	CASSQRVQGGTGELFF
NA	TRBJ2-7	TRBV28	TRBD2	15	TGTGCCAGCAGTTTATCTGCGGGAGAAGGACACGAGCAGTACTTC	CASSLSAGEGHEQYF
many	TRBJ2-5	TRBV6-5	NA	12	TGTGCCAGCAGTCCAGGGCAAGAGACCCAGTACTTC	CASSPGQETQYF
NA	TRBJ2-5	TRBV28	TRBD2	16	TGTGCCAGCGCCGACCCGGGACTAGCGGGTTCAGAGACCCAGTACTTC	CASADPGLAGSETQYF
few	TRBJ1-5	TRBV9	NA	13	TGTGCCAGCAGCGCCAGGAATAATGAGCCCCAGCATTTT	CASSARNNEPQHF
NA	TRBJ2-3	TRBV19	TRBD2	16	TGTGCCAGTAGTATCACTAGCGGGAGGGCTCAAGATACGCAGTATTTT	CASSITSGRAQDTQYF
NA	TRBJ2-3	TRBV6-1	NA	16	TGTGCCAGCAGTGAAGACCCAGGGACCAGGACAGATACGCAGTATTTT	CASSEDPGTRTDTQYF